This T cell receptor (beta chain) was identified during a study of blood T cell repertoires in COVID-19. The overall study: T cells, B-cell-depleted T cells, or PBMCs supplied cDNA or gDNA.

Cohorts were determined from participant-reported clinical history. This CDR3 comprises 13 residues. Between the trimmed V and J ends, which lost 0 bases and 7 bases, there was a span of 8 bases. The germline V gene has CDR1 KGHDR and CDR2 SFDVKD. The protocol was immunoSEQ multiplex PCR, while the TCRdb copy is restricted to in-frame clones and leaves out a portion. The data contain around 360,000 clones, more than 85% of them singletons. This receptor was identified in a woman in her 30s who had recovered from COVID-19. The chain uses TRBV24-1 and TRBJ2-5, with no clear D. Sample: PBMCs or T cells enriched from blood (not recorded which). CDR3 amino acids: CATSDLLTGTQYF. The CDR3 DNA reads TGTGCCACCAGTGATTTGTTAACGGGGACCCAGTACTTC.